This T cell receptor (beta chain) was sequenced for a study of T cell changes during pregnancy in multiple sclerosis. The assay was immunoSEQ multiplex PCR, and TCRdb's table has in-frame clones only and misses some. The table has some 49,000 clones, nearly 90% seen once. Here the sequenced sample was peripheral blood, taken after pregnancy. This sequence originates from a female donor in good health, enrolled as a control in a pregnancy study.

The CDR3 protein is CSVEGHTALSGNTIYF. CDR3 coding DNA: TGCAGCGTTGAAGGACATACAGCCCTCTCTGGAAACACCATATATTTT. The chain joins TRBV29-1 to TRBJ1-3; D gene ambiguous. Trimming removed 1 base at V and 0 bases at J, with 13 bases between. CDR3 size: 16 residues. CDR1 is SQVTM and CDR2 is ANQGSEA in the germline V gene.